The T cell receptor beta chain described here comes from a study of blood T cell repertoires in COVID-19. Study as a whole: The United States, Italy and Spain supplied acute and convalescent COVID-19 samples. T cells, B-cell-depleted T cells, or PBMCs supplied cDNA or gDNA.

Measured with immunoSEQ multiplex PCR; TCRdb has only the in-frame clones, and not every one. The sample lists approximately 60,000 clones, 82% occurring once. This clone came up once. The receptor's source is a woman aged 55-70 years with acute or convalescent COVID-19. Sequencing used peripheral blood.

CDR3 in DNA: TGTGCCAGCAGCTCTATAAACCGGGACAGGGGGCGAGGGGCCAAAAACATTCAGTACTTC. It codes for CASSSINRDRGRGAKNIQYF. The chain employs TRBV7-8 and TRBJ2-4; TRBD1 aligns across 12 bases. The V gene's germline CDR1 is SGHVS and CDR2 FQNEAQ. This CDR3 spans 20 amino acids. Germline trimming cut 4 bases from V and 1 base from J; bases unmatched to any gene: 14.